This T cell receptor beta chain derives from a study of T cells in Graves' hyperthyroidism and ophthalmopathy. Notes on the study in general: Most thyroid-expanded clonotypes above 0.001 were also found in blood.

Germline loops: CDR1 MNHNS, CDR2 SASEGT. V was clipped by 1 base and J by 4 bases; unmatched bases: 4. The CDR3 covers 15 residues. The diagnoses drew upon clinical symptoms, serum thyroxine and TRAb, thyroid ultrasound and orbital computed tomography. On this clonotype: No antigen is known for it.

Regions amplified from RNA transcripts were the TCR beta CDR3 regions. HTBI primers were the set used in a first-round RT-PCR of the TCR CDR3. In TCRdb, the multiplex PCR reads were re-called with MiXCR into one record per CDR3 protein. The sample lists a few hundred thousand distinct CDR3 sequences; roughly an eighth were seen once. Sequenced input: blood. The rearrangement links TRBV6-1 to TRBJ2-3, with TRBD2 matching 8 bases. This sequence was found in a woman aged 18-29 years with Graves' hyperthyroidism. The CDR3 sequence: CASSEGSGSADTQYF. The CDR3 DNA reads TGTGCCAGCAGTGAAGGGAGCGGGAGCGCAGATACGCAGTATTTT.